This T cell receptor (beta chain) was sequenced during a study of Ad26.COV2.S vaccination and SARS-CoV-2 variants. About the study: Administration of Ad26.COV2.S was intramuscular, either once or twice 56 days apart.

Measured with immunoSEQ multiplex PCR; TCRdb has only the in-frame clones, and not every one. The table shows some 460,000 clones, with 89% occurring only once. The germline V and J ends were trimmed by 3 bases and 3 bases, with 14 bases remaining between them. This CDR3 is 15 amino acids long. Germline CDR1 reads KGHSH; CDR2 reads LQKENI. Treatment meaning: around 19 received Ad26.COV2.S at low or high dose, single or two shots; roughly five received placebo; per-sample allocation not given. After the first vaccine or placebo injection, samples were drawn on day 63. An Ad26 vector expressing Wuhan-strain SARS-CoV-2 spike constituted the vaccine. Worth noting for this clone: As yet, its antigen is unknown.

Findings and caveats of the study: Those who received the vaccine showed greater spike-specific TCR breadth than those given placebo.

Specimen: peripheral blood, collected in a trial of Ad26.COV2.S vaccine versus placebo. The receptor comes from a person between 18 and 65 years old who received the Ad26.COV2.S COVID-19 vaccine or a placebo. This chain uses TRBV18 with TRBJ1-2, with D possibly matching TRBD1 (6 bases). CDR3 residues: CASSPRGGRDYGYTF. The CDR3 DNA sequence: TGTGCCAGCTCACCCCGGGGGGGCCGGGACTATGGCTACACCTTC.